The source of this TCR beta chain is a study of T cells in Graves' hyperthyroidism and ophthalmopathy. This clonotype has at least ten counts. V lost 2 bases and J lost 4, with 11 bases in between. CDR1 is MNHEY and CDR2 is SVGAGI in the germline V gene. This CDR3 has 14 amino acids. Investigators excluded patients with uncontrolled infection, other autoimmune disease, pregnancy or lactation. Researchers amplified the TCR beta CDR3 regions from RNA transcripts. TCR CDR3 regions were first amplified by RT-PCR with HTBI primers. TCRdb reanalysed the multiplex PCR reads using MiXCR and keeps one entry per CDR3 protein. The sample contains about 360,000 distinct CDR3 sequences, about 19% of which appear only once.

This clonotype originated in a woman younger than 30 with Graves' hyperthyroidism. This sequence joins TRBV6-5 and TRBJ1-2; D is unresolved. Sequences were obtained from blood. This CDR3 reads CASSYRGVRYGYTF. DNA of the CDR3: TGTGCCAGCAGTTACCGTGGGGTCCGCTATGGCTACACCTTC.